Sequencing of this TCR beta chain was carried out in a study of blood T cell repertoires in COVID-19. Generated by immunoSEQ multiplex PCR, the TCRdb table keeps only in-frame clones and is missing some. The repertoire holds about 80,000 clones, with almost 85% as singletons. Germline V gene lookup returns CDR1 ENHRY and CDR2 SYGVKD. This CDR3 spans 13 amino acids. V lost 6 bases and J lost 10, with 16 bases in between. This TCR was recovered from a man of 80 years or more with acute or convalescent COVID-19. This chain connects TRBV10-3 to TRBJ2-1; a possible D gene is TRBD1 (5 bases). The specimen sequenced was peripheral blood. The CDR3 DNA reads TGTGCCATCAGGCCAAACCAGGGCGAAGAGCAGTTCTTC. Translating it yields CAIRPNQGEEQFF.